This TCR beta chain was documented in a study of shared clonotypes between healthy human individuals. Study details: Used for every donor were three CD4 naive, three CD4 memory, two CD8 naive and one CD8 memory plate. Study observations and caveats: What rarefaction showed was incomplete sorted-subset sequencing despite large depth. Since donors were few, the genetic and exposure-history diversity represented was limited.

Clones were sequenced by immunoSEQ multiplex PCR, and TCRdb holds only the in-frame ones, with some missing. The sample carries approximately 2,300,000 clones, just under 95% recorded once. About this clone itself: Its antigen is unknown.

The V and J ends lost 4 bases and 4 bases, in that order; junction bases with no gene match: 12. This CDR3 has 17 residues. Germline V gene data show CDR1 as SGHRS and CDR2 as YFSETQ. The chain uses TRBV5-1 and TRBJ2-1, with 9 positions matching TRBD1. Sequenced material: naive CD4+ T cells from PBMCs. Documented subset: CD45RA+ positively selected. The sequence was collected from a man aged 18 to 29 in good health. Some clones in this sample may be carry-over from other donors' samples. This CDR3 is CASSPETGTGPYNEQFF. In nucleotides, the CDR3 is TGCGCCAGCAGCCCCGAAACCGGGACAGGGCCATACAATGAGCAGTTCTTC.